This TCR beta chain was observed in a study of blood T cell repertoires in COVID-19. The wider study: Sources were T cells, B-cell-depleted T cells, or PBMCs; the material itself was cDNA or gDNA.

This CDR3 is 13 amino acids long. Germline lookup yields CDR1 LGHDT and CDR2 YNNKEL (reference sequence). V dropped 5 bases and J dropped 10 bases, with 15 bases sitting between them. Source study methods: Estimation of nucleated cell counts was performed using reference gene primer amplification. The assay was immunoSEQ multiplex PCR, and TCRdb's table has in-frame clones only and misses some. The DNA was the basis for D and trimming; V, J and clone size are from that table. The sample consists of around 26,000 clones, around 90% of them appearing once. This clone was picked up a small number of times.

The rearrangement joins TRBV3-1 (or the pseudogene TRBV3-2) to TRBJ2-1; a weak D match, TRBD2 (6 bases). The source is a human donor in a cohort sampled during active COVID-19. Material for sequencing was peripheral blood. The CDR3 DNA sequence: TGTGCCAGCAGCTCCCGGGACTTGGGCGAGCAGTTCTTC. Its translation is CASSSRDLGEQFF.